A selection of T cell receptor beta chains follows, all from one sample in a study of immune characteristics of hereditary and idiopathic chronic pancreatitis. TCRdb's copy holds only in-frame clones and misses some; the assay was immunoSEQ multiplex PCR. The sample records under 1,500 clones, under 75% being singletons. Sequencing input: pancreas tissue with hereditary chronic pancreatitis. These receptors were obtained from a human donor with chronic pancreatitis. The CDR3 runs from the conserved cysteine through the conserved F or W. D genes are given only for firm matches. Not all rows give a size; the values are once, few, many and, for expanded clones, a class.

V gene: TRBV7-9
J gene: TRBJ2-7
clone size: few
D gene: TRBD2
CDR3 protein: CASSQEGLAGAYEQYF
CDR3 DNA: TGTGCCAGCAGCCAAGAGGGACTAGCGGGGGCCTACGAGCAGTACTTC

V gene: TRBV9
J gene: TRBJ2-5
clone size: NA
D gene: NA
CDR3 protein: CASSPDQGETQYF
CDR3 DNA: TGTGCCAGCAGCCCTGATCAGGGAGAGACCCAGTACTTC

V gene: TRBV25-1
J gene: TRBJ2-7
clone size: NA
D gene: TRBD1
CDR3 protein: CASSEGQDKGEYYEQYF
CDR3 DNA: TGTGCCAGCAGTGAAGGACAGGACAAAGGAGAATACTACGAGCAGTACTTC

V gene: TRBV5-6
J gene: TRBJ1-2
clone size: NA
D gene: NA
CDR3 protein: CASSLGDVQRDGYTF
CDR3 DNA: TGTGCCAGCAGCTTGGGGGACGTCCAAAGGGATGGCTACACCTTC

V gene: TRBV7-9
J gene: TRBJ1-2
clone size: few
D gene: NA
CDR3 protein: CASSSSTVNGYTF
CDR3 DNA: TGTGCCAGCAGCTCCTCGACAGTGAATGGCTACACCTTC

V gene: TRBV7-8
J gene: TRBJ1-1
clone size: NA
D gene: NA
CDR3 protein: CASSSQQGTNTEAFF
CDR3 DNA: TGTGCCAGCAGCTCTCAGCAGGGCACTAACACTGAAGCTTTCTTT

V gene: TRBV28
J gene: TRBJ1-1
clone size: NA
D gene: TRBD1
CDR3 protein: CASRILPGQGDTEAFF
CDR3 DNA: TGTGCCAGCAGGATCTTGCCGGGACAGGGGGACACTGAAGCTTTCTTT

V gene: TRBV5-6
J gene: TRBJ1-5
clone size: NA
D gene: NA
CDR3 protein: CASSFAGLKDQPQHF
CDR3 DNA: TGTGCCAGCAGCTTCGCAGGGTTAAAAGATCAGCCCCAGCATTTT

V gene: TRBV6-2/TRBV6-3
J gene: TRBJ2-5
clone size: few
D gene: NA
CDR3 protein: CASSYRETQYF
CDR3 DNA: TGTGCCAGCAGTTACCGGGAGACCCAGTACTTC

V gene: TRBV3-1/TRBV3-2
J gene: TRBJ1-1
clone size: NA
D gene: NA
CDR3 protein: CASSPQNTEAFF
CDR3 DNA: TGTGCCAGCAGCCCACAGAACACTGAAGCTTTCTTT

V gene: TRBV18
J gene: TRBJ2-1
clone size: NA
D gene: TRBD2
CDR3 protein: CASSPPSGRANEQFF
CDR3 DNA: TGTGCCAGCTCACCACCTAGCGGGAGGGCCAATGAGCAGTTCTTC